One sample yielded the 15 T cell receptor beta chains listed below, sequenced in a study of T cell responses to AZD1222 COVID-19 vaccine. Assay: immunoSEQ multiplex PCR; the TCRdb copy retains only in-frame clones and omits some. This repertoire shows some 150,000 clones, about 92% found once; its top ten account for about 3.6%. The sequenced sample was peripheral blood, obtained 28 days after the second AZD1222 dose. These receptors all come from an adult who received the AZD1222 COVID-19 vaccine.

This clone was picked up one time. The V and J genes are TRBV27 and TRBJ2-1; the D is unclear. This CDR3 is built from 14 residues. CDR1 is MNHEY and CDR2 is SMNVEV in the germline V gene (reference sequence). V shed 3 bases and J shed 7 bases, with 13 bases lying between them. CDR3 in amino acids: CASSFASAINEQFF. The CDR3 DNA is TGTGCCAGCAGTTTCGCATCGGCGATAAATGAGCAGTTCTTC.

The CDR3 nucleotides read TGTGCCAGCAGCCACTGGGAGGGAGGGACCTACGAGCAGTACTTC. Amino acids: CASSHWEGGTYEQYF. This chain links TRBV6-5 with TRBJ2-7; 7 nucleotides line up with TRBD2. Germline-derived CDR1 and CDR2 are MNHEY and SVGAGI. The CDR3 consists of 15 residues. V was clipped by 6 bases and J by 2 bases; unmatched bases: 10.

CDR3 in DNA: TGCGCCAGCAGCTTGGAGCGGGTCAGGGGGGAGGCGACAGATACGCAGTATTTT. It yields the protein CASSLERVRGEATDTQYF. V is TRBV5-1 and J is TRBJ2-3, with TRBD1 as a possible D gene (7 bases). Trimming took off 0 bases at V and 3 bases at J, with 20 bases between the two ends. The germline gives CDR1 SGHRS, CDR2 YFSETQ. The CDR3 has 18 amino acids.

This chain connects TRBV13 to TRBJ2-2, with TRBD2 matching over 11 bases. Germline values: CDR1 PRHDT, CDR2 FYEKMQ (reference sequence). The CDR3 loop spans 16 amino acids. The V gene end was trimmed by 1 base and the J gene end by 5 bases; junction bases not matched to a gene: 3. The CDR3 spells CASSLVLAGATGELFF. In DNA, the CDR3 is TGTGCCAGCAGCTTAGTACTAGCGGGAGCTACCGGGGAGCTGTTTTTT. Looking up the rest from reference TRBV13 and TRBJ2-2 gives the full variable domain: AAGVIQSPRHLIKEKRETATLKCYPIPRHDTVYWYQQGPGQDPQFLISFYEKMQSDKGSIPDRFSAQQFSDYHSELNMSSLELGDSALYFCASSLVLAGATGELFFGEGSRLTVL.

Written as DNA, the CDR3 is TGTGCCAGTCGGGGGGCGAGCACCGGGGAGCTGTTTTTT. This sequence encodes CASRGASTGELFF. The rearrangement joins TRBV19 to TRBJ2-2, with D maybe TRBD2 (7 bases). From germline, CDR1 is LNHDA and CDR2 SQIVND (reference sequence). The ends were cut back, 8 bases at V and 4 bases at J, with 11 bases in the middle. The CDR3 sequence is 13 residues long.

The chain carries TRBV5-1 and TRBJ1-2; TRBD1 might be the D (5 bases). Germline CDR1 and CDR2: SGHRS and YFSETQ. V was trimmed by 0 bases and J by 2 bases, leaving 14 bases between them. The CDR3 covers 16 residues. The DNA for the CDR3 is TGCGCCAGCAGCTTGGATGGGGGATCGGGAAACTATGGCTACACCTTC. The encoded protein is CASSLDGGSGNYGYTF. Full variable domain (rest looked up from reference TRBV5-1 and TRBJ1-2): KAGVTQTPRYLIKTRGQQVTLSCSPISGHRSVSWYQQTPGQGLQFLFEYFSETQRNKGNFPGRFSGRQFSNSRSEMNVSTLELGDSALYLCASSLDGGSGNYGYTFGSGTRLTVV.

The chain couples TRBV6-5 to TRBJ2-7, with TRBD1 matching 10 bases. After removal of 4 bases from V and 3 bases from J, the junction contained 6 bases not matched to a gene. This CDR3 is built from 15 residues. Germline assignment: CDR1 MNHEY and CDR2 SVGAGI. CDR3 sequence: CASSSMDRGVYEQYF. For the CDR3, the DNA is TGTGCCAGCAGTTCCATGGACAGGGGGGTCTACGAGCAGTACTTC.

The rearrangement uses TRBV2 and TRBJ1-2, with a tentative D call TRBD1 (5 bases). The CDR3 runs 14 residues. Germline lookup yields CDR1 SNHLY and CDR2 FYNNEI. Trimming pared 8 bases from V and 6 bases from J, leaving 19 bases between. CDR3 sequence (DNA): TGTGCCAGCCGAAGGGACTGGGAGGCGGATGGCTACACCTTC. Translated, it gives CASRRDWEADGYTF. The whole variable domain, filled in from reference TRBV2 and TRBJ1-2, reads EPEVTQTPSHQVTQMGQEVILRCVPISNHLYFYWYRQILGQKVEFLVSFYNNEISEKSEIFDDQFSVERPDGSNFTLKIRSTKLEDSAMYFCASRRDWEADGYTFGSGTRLTVV.

The CDR3 DNA reads as TGCAGCGTTGTAAAAAGGGGGGCAGATACGCAGTATTTT. This sequence encodes CSVVKRGADTQYF. The V and J genes are TRBV29-1 and TRBJ2-3; tentatively, D is TRBD1 or TRBD2 (6 bases each). The CDR3 loop spans 13 amino acids. Trimming left V 4 bases short and J 4 bases short, with 12 bases between. The germline CDR1 and CDR2 sequences are SQVTM and ANQGSEA.

A single count supports this clone. The chain couples TRBV19 to TRBJ2-2; D remains ambiguous. Trimming shortened V by 5 bases and J by 3 bases, and 4 bases separated the two germline ends. The CDR3 is 12 residues long. CDR1 LNHDA and CDR2 SQIVND come from the germline V gene (reference sequence). CDR3 DNA sequence: TGTGCCAGTAGTTATTACACCGGGGAGCTGTTTTTT. This sequence encodes CASSYYTGELFF. Full variable domain (outside the CDR3, taken from reference TRBV19 and TRBJ2-2): DGGITQSPKYLFRKEGQNVTLSCEQNLNHDAMYWYRQDPGQGLRLIYYSQIVNDFQKGDIAEGYSVSREKKESFPLTVTSAQKNPTAFYLCASSYYTGELFFGEGSRLTVL.

The chain carries TRBV24-1 and TRBJ2-6; 7 positions agree with TRBD2. Germline CDR1 KGHDR, CDR2 SFDVKD. The CDR3 runs 14 residues. V lost 8 bases and J lost 2; bases outside the gene matches: 2. The CDR3 region is CATTSGAGANVLTF. CDR3 DNA: TGTGCCACCACGAGCGGGGCTGGGGCCAACGTCCTGACTTTC.

V is TRBV3-1 (or the pseudogene TRBV3-2) and J is TRBJ1-6; 8 bases are a match to TRBD1. Germline values: CDR1 LGHDT, CDR2 YNNKEL (reference sequence). The CDR3 spans 14 residues. The V segment lost 3 bases and the J segment 10 bases; nucleotides outside the gene matches: 5. The CDR3 here is CASSQGRDRSPLHF. The DNA of the CDR3 is TGTGCCAGCAGCCAGGGGCGGGACAGGTCACCCCTCCACTTT.

This clone was seen once. The rearrangement joins TRBV28 to TRBJ1-2, with 7 bases aligning to TRBD1. Germline lookup yields CDR1 MDHEN and CDR2 SYDVKM. Losses at the gene ends were 3 bases for V and 5 bases for J; bases not matched to a gene: 6. The length of the CDR3 is 14 residues. The CDR3 coding sequence is TGTGCCAGCAGTTTGGAGGGGGCGGGGTATGGCTACACCTTC. It codes for CASSLEGAGYGYTF.

The CDR3 region is CASSPHRESYEQYF. The CDR3 bases are TGTGCCAGCAGTCCTCACCGCGAATCCTACGAGCAGTACTTC. V is TRBV27 and J is TRBJ2-7, with D uncertain. V gave up 5 bases and J gave up 1 base, with 12 bases separating them. CDR1 and CDR2 from the germline V gene are MNHEY and SMNVEV (reference sequence). The length of the CDR3 is 14 residues.

This clone was picked up one time. The chain carries TRBV16 and TRBJ1-6; D gene ambiguous. V gave up 4 bases and J gave up 7 bases, with 8 bases separating them. CDR1 KGHSY and CDR2 FQNENV come from the germline V gene. This CDR3 is 13 amino acids long. The CDR3, as DNA: TGTGCCAGCAGCCTTGGGCTGAATTCACCCCTCCACTTT. It is translated as CASSLGLNSPLHF.